This T cell receptor beta chain was sequenced in a study of shared clonotypes between healthy human individuals. Each sorted subset replicate got 200 ng genomic DNA, roughly 33,000 genomes. Study processing details: With immunoSEQ giving junction-only sequences and no quality scores, filtering differed. Profiling relied on immunoSEQ multiplex PCR, and the TCRdb table lists in-frame clones only, not all of them. V and J calls and clone size are given by that table; D and trimming were obtained from the DNA. The table includes under 2,500,000 clones, more than 90% detected once. CDR1 and CDR2 (germline): SGHAT, FQNNGV. This CDR3 has 14 residues. V lost 0 bases and J lost 4, with 9 bases in between. Turning to this clone: What it binds is not known.

General study results and limits: Non-shared clonotypes showed lower generation probabilities than clonotypes common to all four donors. The study generally estimated greater richness for naive than memory subsets.

The sequence was obtained from a man younger than 35 in good health. The chain has TRBV11-2 and TRBJ2-5; D gene ambiguous. The specimen was naive CD4+ T cells sorted from blood. Subset denoted: CD45RA+ positively selected. The CDR3 reads CASSLDPQRETQYF. The CDR3 nucleotides are TGTGCCAGCAGCTTAGATCCACAGCGAGAGACCCAGTACTTC. The full variable domain, rest sourced from reference TRBV11-2 and TRBJ2-5, is EAGVAQSPRYKIIEKRQSVAFWCNPISGHATLYWYQQILGQGPKLLIQFQNNGVVDDSQLPKDRFSAERLKGVDSTLKIQPAKLEDSAVYLCASSLDPQRETQYFGPGTRLLVL.